This T cell receptor (beta chain) came from a study of blood T cell repertoires in COVID-19. Study as a whole: Spain, Italy and the United States supplied samples that represented acute and convalescent COVID-19. Nucleic acid was either cDNA or gDNA, and it came from T cells, B-cell-depleted T cells, or PBMCs.

CDR1 and CDR2 from the germline V gene are SGHDN and FVKESK. The junction had 10 bases not matched to a gene; V was cut back by 4 bases and J by 3 bases. The CDR3 totals 16 residues. This clone was counted once. In the original workflow: Using reference gene primer amplification, nucleated cell counts were estimated. The method was immunoSEQ multiplex PCR; TCRdb's version includes in-frame clones alone and lacks a portion of them. From that table come the V and J calls and clone size; the DNA was used to work out D and trimming. Of 150,000 to 200,000 clones listed, nearly 90% are singletons. The sequence was collected from a man aged 55 to 70 with active or convalescent COVID-19. Input material: peripheral blood. V usage is TRBV14 and J usage is TRBJ1-1; 8 positions match TRBD1. The CDR3 region is CASSRLQGVGHTEAFF. The CDR3 DNA sequence: TGTGCCAGCAGCCGCTTACAGGGGGTCGGGCACACTGAAGCTTTCTTT.